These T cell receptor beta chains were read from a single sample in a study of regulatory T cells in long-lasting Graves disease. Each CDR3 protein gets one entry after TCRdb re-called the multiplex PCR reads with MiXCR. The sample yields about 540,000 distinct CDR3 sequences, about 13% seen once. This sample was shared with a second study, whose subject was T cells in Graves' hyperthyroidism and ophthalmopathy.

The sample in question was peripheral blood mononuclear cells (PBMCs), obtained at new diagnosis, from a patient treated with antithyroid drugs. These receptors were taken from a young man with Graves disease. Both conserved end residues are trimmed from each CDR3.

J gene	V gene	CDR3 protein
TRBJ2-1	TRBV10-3	AISEGELTQGKQF
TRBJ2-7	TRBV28	ASSLYPSADEQY
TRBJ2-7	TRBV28	ASSTFRDRGSEQY
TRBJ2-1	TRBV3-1	ASSRGLYNEQF
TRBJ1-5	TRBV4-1	ASSQVAGQPQH
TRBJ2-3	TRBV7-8	ASNRRGTDTQY
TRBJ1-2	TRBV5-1	ASSVGGLDSGYT
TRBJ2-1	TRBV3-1	ASSQAPSGFYNEQF
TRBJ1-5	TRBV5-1	ASSPDSSNQPQH
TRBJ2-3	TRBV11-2	ASSTSGSWTDTQY
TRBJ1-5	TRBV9	ASSVEGASQPQH
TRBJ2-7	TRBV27	ASRRGLAGNEQY
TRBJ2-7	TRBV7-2	ASSLPKDGTQSSYEQY
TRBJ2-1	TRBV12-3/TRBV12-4	TSSPRTTSYNEQF
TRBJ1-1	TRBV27	ASSLDRGRGYNTEAF
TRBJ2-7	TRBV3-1	ASSQVHQGPYEQY
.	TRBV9	ASSVSGSSTDTQH
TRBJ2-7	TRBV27	ASSFSGFGYEQY
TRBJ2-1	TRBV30	AWTRASGRGEQF
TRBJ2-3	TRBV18	ASSPDSIGTDTQY
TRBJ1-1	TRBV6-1	ASRYKTLNTEAF
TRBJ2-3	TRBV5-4	ASSPGGAEPTDTQY
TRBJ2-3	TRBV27	ASSSLRAGTDTQY